This TCR beta chain is from a study of OX40 agonist ivuxolimab in advanced cancers. Regarding the research as a whole: Ivuxolimab, which targeted the costimulatory receptor OX40 (CD134), was an agonistic, fully human IgG2 monoclonal antibody. Among the 52 dose-escalation patients, approximately 20 had hepatocellular carcinoma, roughly 15 melanoma, 9 renal cell carcinoma and 9 head and neck cancer. The dose-escalation cohort was 82.7% male with a mean age of roughly 62 years, ranging from about 23 to 85. Partial responses occurred in three dose-escalation patients, of whom one had hepatocellular carcinoma and two had cutaneous melanoma. Intravenous ivuxolimab was administered to patients every 2 weeks at six dose levels: 0.01, 0.1, 0.3, 1.5, 3 and 10 mg/kg. Peripheral TCRbeta sequencing was intended to test whether TCR sequence diversity was altered and clonal T-cell expansion was caused by ivuxolimab. Patients were allowed to have had prior anti-PD-1, anti-PD-L1 or anti-CTLA-4 therapy, and approximately 41% of the dose-escalation patients had previously received checkpoint inhibitors. The paper reports the monotherapy dose-escalation portion (N of about 56 patients) of the phase I ivuxolimab trial. Summary of the overall study and its limitations: In the 0.1-3.0 mg/kg groups, partial responders had among the lowest normalized peripheral clonal expansion, particularly in CD8+ T cells. After ivuxolimab, more expanded clones were found on average in CD8+ T cells than in CD4+ T cells. At doses of 0.1 to 3.0 mg/kg, clonal expansion of both CD4+ and CD8+ blood T cells was observed from baseline to week 6. Low levels of normalized T-cell clonal expansion were also shown by some nonresponding patients. Antigen specificity was not determined for the clonally expanded peripheral T cells.

The trial excluded patients who had a history of autoimmune disease or were on systemic immunosuppression. Peripheral blood for TCR sequencing was collected from all dose cohorts at baseline, on cycle 4 day 1, and on cycle 7 day 1. The samples were taken from a phase I, first-in-human, multicenter, open-label dose-escalation trial of ivuxolimab. The trial enrolled adults with locally advanced or metastatic head and neck squamous cell, hepatocellular, melanoma or renal cell carcinoma. Before TCR sequencing, CD4+ T cells and CD8+ T cells from peripheral blood were sorted into separate populations. With respect to this clone: Its recognized antigen is unknown. No base quality information exists; no much larger clone differs at one position.

The germline V gene yields SGHRS for CDR1 and YFSETQ for CDR2. The CDR3 has 14 amino acids, counting the end cysteine and phenylalanine. Only the CDR3 part of the read is kept: 42 bases, read in frame from the first base. V is pared back by 1 base and J by 0 bases, with 7 bases lying between the germline termini. Genomic DNA was extracted from sorted cells for sequencing of the TCRbeta CDR3 region. TCRbeta CDR3 regions were sequenced using the immunoSEQ Assay. TCRdb's version of the immuneACCESS table is confined to in-frame rearrangements and falls short of the full clone set. An unresolved V gene accounts for under half of the shortfall where checked; the remainder is of unknown origin. This sample is represented by 60,000 to 90,000 clones; around nine tenths of them were singletons. The biggest ten clones account for over 0.3% of the sample.

The rearrangement joined TRBV5-1 to TRBJ1-2; no confident D gene assignment can be made. The clonotype was recovered from an adult with an advanced solid tumor such as melanoma, head and neck, liver or kidney cancer. This specimen was CD4+ or CD8+ T cells sorted from blood, taken in a trial of the OX40 agonist ivuxolimab. The CDR3 here reads CASSLSQPNYGYTF. At the DNA level, the sequence is TGCGCCAGCAGCTTGTCTCAGCCTAACTATGGCTACACCTTC.